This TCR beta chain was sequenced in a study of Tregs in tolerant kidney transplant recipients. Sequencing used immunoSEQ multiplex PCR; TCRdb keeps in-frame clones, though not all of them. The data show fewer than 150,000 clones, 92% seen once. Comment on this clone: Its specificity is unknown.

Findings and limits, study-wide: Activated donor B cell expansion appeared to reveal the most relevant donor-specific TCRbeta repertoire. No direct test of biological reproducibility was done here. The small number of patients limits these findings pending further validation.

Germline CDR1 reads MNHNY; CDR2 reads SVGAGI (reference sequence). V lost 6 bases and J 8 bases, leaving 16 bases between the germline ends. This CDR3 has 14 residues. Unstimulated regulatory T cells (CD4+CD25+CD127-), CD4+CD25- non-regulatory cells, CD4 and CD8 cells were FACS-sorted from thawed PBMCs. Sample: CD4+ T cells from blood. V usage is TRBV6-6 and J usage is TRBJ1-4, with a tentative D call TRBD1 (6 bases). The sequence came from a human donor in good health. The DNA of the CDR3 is TGTGCCAGCAGCCCAGCAGGGGTGAGAGAAAAACTGTTTTTT. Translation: CASSPAGVREKLFF.